Listed below are T cell receptor beta chains from one sample, sequenced in a study of OX40 agonist ivuxolimab in advanced cancers. TCRdb keeps only in-frame clones here, not all; method: immunoSEQ multiplex PCR. The data show under 80,000 clones, approximately 93% seen once. The input for sequencing was CD4+ or CD8+ T cells sorted from blood, taken in a trial of the OX40 agonist ivuxolimab. Source of these receptors: an adult with an advanced solid tumor such as melanoma, head and neck, liver or kidney cancer. Both conserved end residues are part of each CDR3. The D gene is left open where the match is weak. Clone size is shown for a subset of rows, as once, few, many or a class of expanded clone.

clone size,D gene,J gene,V gene,CDR3 length,CDR3 DNA,CDR3 protein
NA,NA,TRBJ1-1,TRBV27,11,TGTGCCAGCAAAAGGGGAACTGAAGCTTTCTTT,CASKRGTEAFF
NA,NA,TRBJ2-7,TRBV19,14,TGTGCCAGTAGTATCGGGGCAGGCCCCTACGAGCAGTACTTC,CASSIGAGPYEQYF
NA,TRBD1,TRBJ2-7,TRBV7-4,23,TGTGCCAGCAGCTTAAAACTCTCCGGGCTGTCGGGGACAGGGGGCTACGAGACCTACGAGCAGTACTTC,CASSLKLSGLSGTGGYETYEQYF
NA,NA,TRBJ2-5,TRBV28,12,TGTGCCAGCAGTTATCCCCAAGAGACCCAGTACTTC,CASSYPQETQYF
NA,TRBD1,TRBJ1-1,TRBV4-1,15,TGCGCCAGCAGCCCACCCGGACAGGGCCGCACTGAAGCTTTCTTT,CASSPPGQGRTEAFF
NA,NA,TRBJ1-5,TRBV5-8,13,TGTGCCAGCAGCTTGGAACTAAATCAGCCCCAGCATTTT,CASSLELNQPQHF
NA,NA,TRBJ2-7,TRBV27,16,TGTGCCAGCAGTCCACGGCTAGGGGCCTTCTCCTACGAGCAGTACTTC,CASSPRLGAFSYEQYF
NA,NA,TRBJ2-5,TRBV5-1,14,TGCGCCAGCAGCTTGGAAATGTCAGAAGAGACCCAGTACTTC,CASSLEMSEETQYF
NA,NA,TRBJ1-5,TRBV6-5,14,TGTGCCAGCAGTACCCGGGGGGGAAATCAGCCCCAGCATTTT,CASSTRGGNQPQHF
NA,NA,TRBJ2-7,TRBV7-9,13,TGTGCCAGCAGCTTAGGCGGGCATATTGGGCAGTACTTC,CASSLGGHIGQYF
NA,NA,TRBJ2-1,TRBV2,13,TGTGCCAGCAGTTGGGTCAACCACAATGAGCAGTTCTTC,CASSWVNHNEQFF
NA,NA,TRBJ2-3,TRBV6-1,16,TGTGCCAGCAGTGAAACGGACAGTTCAGTCACGGATACGCAGTATTTT,CASSETDSSVTDTQYF
NA,NA,TRBJ1-1,TRBV10-1,13,TGCGCCAGCAGTGAAACGCCGAACACTGAAGCTTTCTTT,CASSETPNTEAFF
NA,NA,TRBJ1-4,TRBV21-1,18,TGTGCCAGCAGCGTACCCTTAGGGAGGGGCGAGAAGGTAGAAAAACTGTTTTTT,CASSVPLGRGEKVEKLFF
NA,NA,TRBJ2-2,TRBV5-6,15,TGTGCCAGCAGCTCAGAAGAAGCGAACACCGGGGAGCTGTTTTTT,CASSSEEANTGELFF
NA,TRBD2,TRBJ2-5,TRBV25-1,15,TGTGCCAGCAGTGAATATAGGAGCGGGGGGGAGACCCAGTACTTC,CASSEYRSGGETQYF
medium-sized,TRBD1,TRBJ1-2,TRBV4-3,15,TGCGCCAGCACCCCCGCAAGAGGGGGCAACTATGGCTACACCTTC,CASTPARGGNYGYTF
NA,NA,TRBJ1-3,TRBV27,14,TGTGCCAGCAGTTCCGGGACAACTGGAAACACCATATATTTT,CASSSGTTGNTIYF
NA,NA,TRBJ2-1,TRBV30,14,TGTGCCTGGAGTACTAGCCGGATCTACAATGAGCAGTTCTTC,CAWSTSRIYNEQFF
NA,NA,TRBJ2-3,TRBV5-6,15,TGTGCCAGCAGCTTGGCGACGGGTTTCACAGATACGCAGTATTTT,CASSLATGFTDTQYF
NA,NA,TRBJ1-1,TRBV4-1,15,TGCGCCAGCAGCCAAGTCCAAGGCAGGAACACTGAAGCTTTCTTT,CASSQVQGRNTEAFF
NA,NA,TRBJ2-5,TRBV2,15,TGTGCCAGCAGTGAACGATGGGTCGACCAAGAGACCCAGTACTTC,CASSERWVDQETQYF
NA,NA,TRBJ1-1,TRBV15,15,TGTGCCACCAGCAGGAGATGGCAGGGGAACACTGAAGCTTTCTTT,CATSRRWQGNTEAFF
few,NA,TRBJ1-5,TRBV4-1,13,TGCGCCAGCAGCCAGCGGGGGAATCAGCCCCAGCATTTT,CASSQRGNQPQHF
NA,TRBD2,TRBJ2-1,TRBV7-8,16,TGTGCCACCTCACCCCCGCGGGGGGGCCTAGATCGTGGGCAGTTCTTC,CATSPPRGGLDRGQFF
NA,TRBD1,TRBJ1-5,TRBV5-7,14,TGTGCCAGCACCGGGACAGGGTACAATCAGCCCCAGCATTTT,CASTGTGYNQPQHF
NA,NA,TRBJ2-1,TRBV19,14,TGTGCCACTCAACCGGATGCCGACTACAATGAGCAGTTCTTC,CATQPDADYNEQFF
NA,TRBD2,TRBJ2-2,TRBV29-1,14,TGCAGCGTTGATTCGGGGGGGTCATACGGGGAGCTGTTTTTT,CSVDSGGSYGELFF
NA,NA,TRBJ1-2,TRBV9,15,TGTGCCAGCAGCGTAGTTTCCGGCAGCTCCTATGGCTACACCTTC,CASSVVSGSSYGYTF
NA,TRBD1,TRBJ1-2,TRBV5-6,14,TGTGCCAGCAGCTTGCCCCAGGGGGACTATGGCTACACCTTC,CASSLPQGDYGYTF
NA,NA,TRBJ2-2,TRBV27,13,TGTGCCAGCAGTTTCAGGAACACCGGGGAGCTGTTTTTT,CASSFRNTGELFF
NA,TRBD1,TRBJ1-1,TRBV2,13,TGTGCCAGCAGCCCAGGGGGAGACACTGAAGCTTTCTTT,CASSPGGDTEAFF
NA,NA,TRBJ1-2,TRBV13,12,TGTGCCAGCAGCTTGGGGATCTATGGCTACACCTTC,CASSLGIYGYTF
NA,NA,TRBJ2-5,TRBV5-6,15,TGTGCCAGCAGCCGGGAAGGGGCGGGCCAGTTGACCCAGTACTTC,CASSREGAGQLTQYF
NA,TRBD1,TRBJ2-7,TRBV7-2,13,TGTGCCTCCAGCCGGACAGGGCTTGGCGAGCAGTACTTC,CASSRTGLGEQYF